What follows is one T cell receptor (beta chain) and its context. The antigen it binds to is not known. No base quality information exists; no much larger clone differs at one position. This specimen belongs to a study of T cell responses to AZD1222 COVID-19 vaccine (dated by TCRdb to the early 2020s). For the study in its entirety: TCR sequencing was performed for 230 to 250 trial participants, of whom some 200 were given two doses of AZD1222 and 26 were given two doses of MenACWY control vaccine. Trial participants were enrolled by age into 18-55, 56-69 and 70-plus year subgroups, with about 150, 28 and 57 TCR-sequenced participants respectively. Overall study outcomes, separate from this receptor: After two AZD1222 doses, spike-specific TCR breadth and depth were significantly higher than at day 0 and than in MenACWY recipients. In the small 56-69-year group, the increase in depth fell short of significance, most likely because of low power. Reportedly, close to half of the unique spike-specific TCRs recognized epitopes lying outside the regions that are mutated in the B.1.351 and B.1.1.7 variants. Conclusions about previously exposed vaccinees were limited because only six AZD1222 recipients were SARS-CoV-2 seropositive at baseline. Most participants were white British and females outnumbered males, and the authors suggested that clonal diversity may have been underestimated. The vaccine-associated CD4 TCRs covered the entire spike protein, and the dominant responses fell in regions 160-218 and 743-854. No day 14 peak-response samples were available, so repertoires were characterized only after the peak T cell response.

The CDR3 regions of human TCRbeta chains were subjected to immunosequencing. In the authors' own workflow: TCRs in the repertoires were compared against a reference library of SARS-CoV-2-specific TCRs that had been generated with the MIRA antigen-specificity platform. Breadth was defined as the fraction of unique TCRs that were SARS-CoV-2-associated. Depth was defined as the fraction of total T cells that were SARS-CoV-2-associated. Using the MIRA data, each spike-specific TCR was mapped to the spike region that the TCR reacts to and placed in a CD4 or CD8 class. Log10-transformed breadth and depth values were compared by one-way ANOVA with Sidak's multiple comparisons tests. TCRdb took over this immuneACCESS table, retaining in-frame rearrangements with V and J assigned. Such tables are incomplete; in checked studies, under half of the missing clones stem from an unresolved V gene, and the remainder is unexplained. That table gives V, J and clone size, and the DNA gave D and trimming. Across this sample there are some 100,000 clones, with more than 75% seen only once. Of the sample, more than 3.5% is held by the ten largest clones.

What the time point label conveys for this sample: baseline before first vaccination. In light of the paper, this sample's treatment or condition label describes: meningococcal conjugate vaccine given as trial control. Samples from vaccinated people were obtained from the UK trials COV001 and COV002, which included a single-blind randomized controlled phase 2/3 trial of AZD1222 (ChAdOx1 nCoV-19) in healthy adults. For TCRbeta chain sequencing, PBMC samples were collected from trial participants at day 0 and at day 28 after the second dose. The V and J ends are trimmed by 5 bases and 2 bases, leaving 10 bases between them. The CDR3, from cysteine to phenylalanine, totals 14 residues. Only CDR3 DNA remains: 42 bases, in frame from the first base. CDR1 and CDR2 are drawn from the germline V gene (reference sequence): LNHDA, SQIVND.

Material: peripheral blood, obtained on day 0 of MenACWY control vaccination. The sequence derives from an adult in good health. The chain employs TRBV19 and TRBJ1-5; TRBD1 is a possible D gene, resting on 5 matching bases. The bases are TGTGCCAGTAGTCATCCGGGGCGCAATCAGCCCCAGCATTTT. It is translated as CASSHPGRNQPQHF.